This paragraph reports one TCR beta chain. The target antigen is unknown. The data are from a study of cytomegalovirus exposure and HLA in healthy donors. In germline, CDR1 is MGHRA, CDR2 YSYEKL. V lost 1 base to trimming and J lost 5 bases; unmatched junction nucleotides: 9. The CDR3 is made up of 16 amino acids. The PCR used 60 Vbeta and 13 Jbeta primers. The authors' processing: A follow-up analysis tallied 86 million or so unique TCR beta chains, roughly 11 million shared. TCRdb's copy holds only in-frame clones and misses some; the assay was immunoSEQ multiplex PCR. The V and J calls and the clone size are those of that table, but D and trimming were determined from the DNA. The sample holds around 130,000 clones; roughly 88% are singletons and the top ten take around 3%. General study results and limits: Earlier analysis found most TCR beta V segments productive about 87% or about 30% of the time. Later work showed greater clonal expansion in HLA-associated TCR beta chains than in equally common others.

The sequencing sample was made of PBMCs. The receptor was isolated from a young woman in good health and CMV-seropositive. J is TRBJ2-3 and V is TRBV4-1; 7 bases are a match to TRBD2. The CDR3 DNA is TGCGCCAGCAGCCAAGTTGTGCGGGGGAGTGAAGATACGCAGTATTTT. Translating gives CASSQVVRGSEDTQYF.